The 28 T cell receptor beta chains reported below all come from one sample, sequenced in a study of T cells after yellow fever vaccination. TCRdb recomputed calls from the 5' RACE reads with MiXCR, one row per CDR3 protein. The sample includes roughly 4,600 distinct CDR3 sequences, less than 9% of them seen just once. Sample: PBMCs, either bulk or a sorted T-cell subset (CD4+, CD8+, memory, or dextramer-sorted; not recorded which), taken roughly 45 days after the first yellow fever vaccination. Source of these receptors: a man between 18 and 29 years old who received the YFV17D yellow fever vaccine.

The sample holds many counts of this clonotype. This rearrangement joins TRBV13 to TRBJ1-1; no reliable D call. CDR1 and CDR2 from the germline V gene are PRHDT and FYEKMQ (reference sequence). The V and J ends lost 5 bases and 5 bases respectively, with 12 bases between them. This CDR3 has 13 amino acids. The CDR3 bases are TGTGCCAGCAGCCCCCTAGGGAGGACTGAAGCTTTCTTT. It encodes CASSPLGRTEAFF.

This clonotype was seen ten or more times. The gene calls are TRBV24-1 and TRBJ2-2, with D perhaps matching TRBD1 or TRBD2 (6 bases each). Trimming removed 5 bases at V and 4 bases at J, with 10 bases between. This CDR3 is 14 amino acids long. Per the germline V gene, CDR1 is KGHDR and CDR2 is SFDVKD. CDR3 sequence (DNA): TGTGCCACCAGTGGTGGGGGGCGCACCGGGGAGCTGTTTTTT. Its translation is CATSGGGRTGELFF.

This clonotype was observed at least ten times. The chain recombines TRBV7-9 with TRBJ2-7, with D perhaps TRBD1 (5 bases). Germline lookup yields CDR1 SEHNR and CDR2 FQNEAQ (reference sequence). V lost 1 base and J lost 2, with 15 bases in between. This CDR3 has 16 residues. CDR3 sequence reads: CASSLDPGMDPYEQYV. In nucleotides, the CDR3 is TGTGCCAGCAGCTTAGATCCAGGGATGGATCCCTACGAGCAGTACGTC.

By proportion, this clonotype is medium-sized. The chain has TRBV10-2 and TRBJ2-3; D is perhaps TRBD1 or TRBD2 (6 bases each). The CDR3 covers 17 residues. CDR1 is WSHSY and CDR2 is SAAADI in the germline V gene. Deletions cut 7 bases from V and 3 bases from J, with 23 bases between. DNA of the CDR3: TGCGCCAGCACCGCTCTTTTTGGGGGGCAACGGACAGATACGCAGTATTTT. Residues: CASTALFGGQRTDTQYF.

This clonotype was seen ten or more times. V usage is TRBV7-2 and J usage is TRBJ2-3, with 9 bases fitting TRBD2. Germline V gene data show CDR1 as SGHTA and CDR2 as FQGNSA. CDR3 length: 21 amino acids. V was clipped by 4 bases and J by 4 bases; unmatched bases: 24. The CDR3 bases are TGTGCCAGCAGCTCCTCCGTGCTAGCGGGGACTTACTTTCAGAACGCAGATACGCAGTATTTT. Its protein product is CASSSSVLAGTYFQNADTQYF.

In this sample, this clonotype turned up many times. The J gene is TRBJ2-7, the V gene TRBV15, with D possibly matching TRBD2 (6 bases). The ends were cut back, 0 bases at V and 2 bases at J, with 14 bases in the middle. Germline V gene sequence: CDR1 LNHNV, CDR2 YYDKDF (reference sequence). The CDR3 runs to 16 residues. The CDR3 protein is CATSREGGGVTYEQYF. The CDR3 nucleotides are TGTGCCACCAGCAGAGAGGGAGGCGGGGTGACCTACGAGCAGTACTTC.

At least ten counts were recorded for this clonotype. This sequence joins TRBV3-1 and TRBJ2-3; 10 bases fit TRBD1. CDR1 and CDR2 from the germline V gene are LGHDT and YNNKEL (reference sequence). This CDR3 has 18 residues. The V and J ends lost 0 bases and 4 bases, in that order; junction bases with no gene match: 10. CDR3 loop: CASSQDLRDRGHADTQYF. CDR3 DNA: TGTGCCAGCAGCCAAGATCTCCGGGACAGGGGCCATGCAGATACGCAGTATTTT.

This clonotype was detected ten times or more. The chain uses TRBV5-1 and TRBJ1-1; no clear D. The CDR3 covers 15 residues. The V gene lost 0 bases and the J gene lost 7 bases, with 16 bases spanning the gap. Germline V gene lookup returns CDR1 SGHRS and CDR2 YFSETQ. In DNA form, the CDR3 reads TGCGCCAGCAGCTTGGGAGGGTGGGTCGGTAGTGAAGCTTTCTTT. Translated, it gives CASSLGGWVGSEAFF.

As to this clonotype: One end of the junction is discordant with germline, which a read error may explain. The chain employs TRBV3-1 and TRBJ1-1, with D possibly TRBD1 on 6 matching bases. The germline gives CDR1 LGHDT, CDR2 YNNKEL (reference sequence). The CDR3 contains 17 residues. The CDR3 DNA sequence: TGTGCCTGCAGCCAACGTTGGCCAAGGGGGTGGAACACTGAAGCTTTCTTT. Its protein is CACSQRWPRGWNTEAFF.

This clonotype was counted at least ten times. The chain recombines TRBV7-2 with TRBJ2-3; D not certain. CDR1 is SGHTA, CDR2 FQGNSA, per germline. V was pared by 1 base and J by 6 bases, with 8 bases between. This CDR3 contains 13 residues. This chain's CDR3 is CASSLVAWDTQYF. The CDR3 coding sequence is TGTGCCAGCAGCTTAGTAGCTTGGGATACGCAGTATTTT. The variable domain in full, completed from reference TRBV7-2 and TRBJ2-3, reads GAGVSQSPSNKVTEKGKDVELRCDPISGHTALYWYRQSLGQGLEFLIYFQGNSAPDKSGLPSDRFSAERTGGSVSTLTIQRTQQEDSAVYLCASSLVAWDTQYFGPGTRLTVL.

This clonotype was seen repeatedly, ten times or more. The chain recombines TRBV6-5 with TRBJ1-2, with 7 bases matching TRBD1. The CDR3 sequence is 12 residues long. Germline V CDR1 and CDR2: MNHEY, SVGAGI. The V and J ends lost 7 bases and 5 bases, in that order; junction bases with no gene match: 4. In nucleotides, the CDR3 is TGTGCCAGCACCCAGGGGGGATATGGCTACACCTTC. It is translated as CASTQGGYGYTF.

This clonotype was seen many times. V usage is TRBV5-8 and J usage is TRBJ2-3, with TRBD2 matching over 9 bases. The CDR3 contains 21 residues. The V segment lost 1 base and the J segment 2 bases; nucleotides outside the gene matches: 20. Germline CDR1 is SGHTS and CDR2 is YDEGEE. The CDR3 loop is CASSLSVVLGRGGRVTDTQYF. In nucleotides, the CDR3 is TGTGCCAGCAGCTTGTCAGTGGTGCTTGGGCGGGGGGGCCGGGTCACAGATACGCAGTATTTT.

This clonotype occurred many times. The chain recombines TRBV7-2 with TRBJ1-5; no definite D call. Trimming stripped 0 bases from V and 3 bases from J, with 6 bases between. The germline V gene encodes CDR1 SGHTA and CDR2 FQGNSA. This CDR3 spans 14 amino acids. Here the CDR3 reads CASSLAVNNQPQHF. The CDR3 bases are TGTGCCAGCAGCTTAGCGGTCAACAATCAGCCCCAGCATTTT. The full variable domain, with the rest looked up from reference TRBV7-2 and TRBJ1-5, is GAGVSQSPSNKVTEKGKDVELRCDPISGHTALYWYRQSLGQGLEFLIYFQGNSAPDKSGLPSDRFSAERTGGSVSTLTIQRTQQEDSAVYLCASSLAVNNQPQHFGDGTRLSIL.

This clonotype was seen repeatedly, ten times or more. V gene TRBV4-1 combines with J gene TRBJ2-1; D perhaps matches TRBD1 (5 bases). The V end lost 4 bases, the J end lost 7 bases, and 14 bases lay between the germline ends. In germline, CDR1 is MGHRA, CDR2 YSYEKL. The CDR3 runs to 14 residues. The CDR3 region is CASSLAPQGNEQFF. DNA for the CDR3: TGCGCCAGCAGCCTAGCTCCTCAGGGAAATGAGCAGTTCTTC.

This clonotype was detected many times. The rearrangement uses TRBV19 and TRBJ1-2; D possibly corresponds to TRBD1 (5 bases). The CDR3 consists of 18 residues. Germline V gene data show CDR1 as LNHDA and CDR2 as SQIVND (reference sequence). Trimming took 4 bases from V and 6 from J, leaving 27 bases between them. CDR3 bases: TGTGCCAGTAGTACGAACCTGGGGCGCCGCTACCTTCGAGATGGCTACACCTTC. Translation gives CASSTNLGRRYLRDGYTF.

The chain uses TRBV27 and TRBJ1-6; possible D gene TRBD1, 5 bases. Germline V CDR1 and CDR2: MNHEY, SMNVEV (reference sequence). CDR3 length: 15 residues. Trimming took off 6 bases at V and 7 bases at J, with 16 bases between the two ends. The CDR3 nucleotides read TGTGCCAGCAGCCCTAAAGGAGGGGCCAATTCACCCCTCCACTTT. Its protein is CASSPKGGANSPLHF.

By its share, this clonotype is medium-sized. The chain has TRBV5-6 and TRBJ2-5, with 11 nucleotides matching TRBD2. The CDR3 length is 15 residues. The germline CDR1 and CDR2 sequences are SGHDT and YYEEEE. V shed 0 bases, J shed 5 bases, and the junction held 3 bases outside the gene matches. The CDR3 nucleotides read TGTGCCAGCAGCTTGGCTAGCGGGGGGTTCGAGACCCAGTACTTC. Its protein is CASSLASGGFETQYF.

In this sample, this clonotype turned up many times. This chain uses TRBV5-6 with TRBJ2-7; 7 bases fit TRBD1. Germline V lookup: CDR1 SGHDT, CDR2 YYEEEE. The CDR3 totals 15 residues. J lost 2 bases, V lost 4 bases, and 9 bases had no gene match. CDR3 loop: CASSQARDRAYEQYF. In DNA, the CDR3 is TGTGCCAGCAGCCAAGCCCGGGACAGAGCCTACGAGCAGTACTTC.

This clonotype was seen repeatedly, ten times or more. The chain carries TRBV18 and TRBJ2-5, with D unresolved. The CDR3 is 17 amino acids. The germline V and J ends were trimmed by 3 bases and 2 bases, with 19 bases remaining between them. Per germline, CDR1 KGHSH and CDR2 LQKENI. CDR3 region: CASSPRGLGELQETQYF. The CDR3, as DNA: TGTGCCAGCTCACCCCGCGGCCTCGGTGAACTACAAGAGACCCAGTACTTC.

This clonotype has ten or more counts. In nucleotides, the CDR3 is TGCGCCAGCAGCTTATATACAACTAATGAAAAACTGTTTTTT. It yields the protein CASSLYTTNEKLFF. The rearrangement joins TRBV5-1 to TRBJ1-4; no definite D call. The CDR3 totals 14 residues. Germline V CDR1 and CDR2: SGHRS, YFSETQ. V was clipped by 2 bases and J by 0 bases, with 5 bases between them.

On this clonotype itself: Just one base apart from a much larger clone, this may be a read error. The gene calls are TRBV7-2 and TRBJ2-1; 7 bases align to TRBD1. Trimming at V came to 4 bases and at J to 15 bases, leaving 12 bases not matched to a gene. This CDR3 is 13 amino acids long. From germline, CDR1 is SGHTA and CDR2 FQGNSA. The CDR3 DNA is TGTGCCAGCAGCTCCCCCGCCTTGGCAGGGGGGTTCTTC. Its protein is CASSSPALAGGFF. The full variable domain, rest sourced from reference TRBV7-2 and TRBJ2-1, is GAGVSQSPSNKVTEKGKDVELRCDPISGHTALYWYRQSLGQGLEFLIYFQGNSAPDKSGLPSDRFSAERTGGSVSTLTIQRTQQEDSAVYLCASSSPALAGGFFGPGTRLTVL.

This clonotype was seen ten or more times. The rearrangement joins TRBV4-1 to TRBJ2-2, with 8 positions matching TRBD2. Germline loops: CDR1 MGHRA, CDR2 YSYEKL. This CDR3 has 16 amino acids. After removal of 4 bases from V and 2 bases from J, the junction contained 6 bases not matched to a gene. CDR3 amino acids: CASSPFSGVNTGELFF. DNA for the CDR3: TGCGCCAGCAGCCCTTTTAGCGGGGTAAACACCGGGGAGCTGTTTTTT.

Many counts were recorded for this clonotype. V is TRBV12-3 or TRBV12-4 and J is TRBJ2-5, with TRBD2 identical over 12 bases. Unmatched junction bases numbered 6, after V lost 6 bases and J lost 1 base. The length of the CDR3 is 16 residues. Here the CDR3 DNA reads TGTGCCAGCAGCCCCACTAGCGGGGGGCCCCAAGAGACCCAGTACTTC. As protein: CASSPTSGGPQETQYF.

Ten or more counts support this clonotype. V is TRBV9 and J is TRBJ2-7; D is perhaps TRBD2 (6 bases). The CDR3 length is 15 residues. V was pared by 2 bases and J by 2 bases, with 14 bases between. Germline CDR1 and CDR2: SGDLS and YYNGEE. The CDR3 DNA reads as TGTGCCAGCAGCGTCGGCGGGACCCCAACCTACGAGCAGTACTTC. Its translation is CASSVGGTPTYEQYF.

This clonotype was recorded at least ten times. V is TRBV6-2 or TRBV6-3 and J is TRBJ2-1; no firm D call. The CDR3 sequence is 13 residues long. V was shortened by 10 bases and J by 2 bases, with 12 bases between the two germline ends. Germline V CDR1 and CDR2: MNHEY, SVGEGT. The CDR3 sequence: CAIRWAPYNEQFF. For the CDR3, the DNA is TGTGCCATTCGGTGGGCACCCTACAATGAGCAGTTCTTC.

This clonotype was observed a few times. J is TRBJ2-5 and V is TRBV29-1; D gene ambiguous. In germline, CDR1 is SQVTM, CDR2 ANQGSEA. The CDR3 length is 15 residues. Trimming took 3 bases from V and 2 from J, leaving 16 bases between them. Written as DNA, the CDR3 is TGCAGCGTTGATCCAGGCCGGGCCACTCAAGAGACCCAGTACTTC. It yields the protein CSVDPGRATQETQYF.

This clonotype was observed many times. The DNA for the CDR3 is TGTGCCAGCAGCTTAACTGACGGCGGGACAGCAAACTCTGGGGCCAACGTCCTGACTTTC. Translated: CASSLTDGGTANSGANVLTF. J is TRBJ2-6 and V is TRBV7-3, with D possibly being TRBD1 (7 bases). The CDR3 runs 20 residues. The V end lost 0 bases, the J end lost 0 bases, and 18 bases lay between the germline ends. Germline V gene data show CDR1 as SGHTA and CDR2 as FQGTGA.

By frequency in the sample, this clonotype is large. This rearrangement joins TRBV7-9 to TRBJ1-2; D ambiguous. Germline CDR1 is SEHNR and CDR2 is FQNEAQ (reference sequence). The ends were cut back, 0 bases at V and 6 bases at J, with 8 bases in the middle. This CDR3 is built from 13 residues. The CDR3 here is CASSLANGNGYTF. CDR3 DNA: TGTGCCAGCAGCTTAGCGAACGGGAATGGCTACACCTTC.